Below, 14 T cell receptor beta chains from the same sample are listed, as sequenced in a study of cytomegalovirus exposure and HLA in healthy donors. The primer mix had 60 Vbeta and 13 Jbeta primers. Assay: immunoSEQ multiplex PCR; the TCRdb copy retains only in-frame clones and omits some. The sample has over 150,000 clones; over 70% are singletons. Input material: PBMCs. The receptors shown here come from a young man in good health and CMV-seronegative.

This clone was counted between two and nine times. The chain joins TRBV5-1 to TRBJ1-1; TRBD1 matches at 8 bases. Germline lookup yields CDR1 SGHRS and CDR2 YFSETQ. Trimming removed 4 bases from V and 0 bases from J; junction bases left unmatched: 14. The CDR3 has 18 residues. The CDR3 DNA reads as TGCGCCAGCAGCGACCGACAGGGGAGCGATGTCGTGAACACTGAAGCTTTCTTT. This encodes CASSDRQGSDVVNTEAFF.

The chain joins TRBV27 to TRBJ1-5; 9 bases agree with TRBD1. The J segment lost 7 bases and the V segment lost 6 bases, leaving 7 bases of the junction unmatched. The CDR3 extends over 14 amino acids. Germline V gene data show CDR1 as MNHEY and CDR2 as SMNVEV (reference sequence). This chain's CDR3 is CASRSRTGVQPQHF. In DNA form, the CDR3 reads TGTGCCAGCAGGTCTAGGACAGGGGTCCAGCCCCAGCATTTT.

The chain recombines TRBV19 with TRBJ2-7; D perhaps matches TRBD2 (6 bases). V lost 1 base to trimming and J lost 2 bases, with 9 bases between them. CDR1 is LNHDA, CDR2 SQIVND, per germline (reference sequence). The CDR3 spans 14 residues. The CDR3 DNA sequence: TGTGCCAGTAGTATAGCGGGGGAGACCTACGAGCAGTACTTC. This gives the protein CASSIAGETYEQYF.

This clone was observed a handful of times. V is TRBV19 and J is TRBJ1-1; D possibly corresponds to TRBD1 (6 bases). The CDR3 spans 14 residues. Germline CDR1 reads LNHDA; CDR2 reads SQIVND (reference sequence). V was trimmed by 7 bases and J by 2 bases, leaving 14 bases between them. CDR3 sequence (DNA): TGTGCCAGTACCGCGGGCAGGGGAAACACTGAAGCTTTCTTT. Its translation is CASTAGRGNTEAFF.

This chain connects TRBV27 to TRBJ2-7; no definite D call. The CDR3 totals 13 residues. The V end was cut by 4 bases, the J end by 0 bases, with 7 bases between. Germline loops: CDR1 MNHEY, CDR2 SMNVEV (reference sequence). CDR3 coding DNA: TGTGCCAGCAGTTGGGCCTCCTCCTACGAGCAGTACTTC. Amino acids: CASSWASSYEQYF.

The V and J genes are TRBV2 and TRBJ1-1; 7 bases fit TRBD1. This CDR3 has 14 residues. CDR1 is SNHLY, CDR2 FYNNEI, per germline. With V trimmed by 9 bases and J by 1 base, 8 bases remained unmatched. CDR3 DNA: TGTGCCAGTGACCGCCGGACAGGGAACACTGAAGCTTTCTTT. Its protein is CASDRRTGNTEAFF.

This chain connects TRBV18 to TRBJ1-1; D gene uncertain. CDR1 and CDR2 from the germline V gene are KGHSH and LQKENI. The CDR3 has 15 residues. Trimming cost V 1 base and J 3 bases, with 12 bases left between them. The CDR3 DNA sequence: TGTGCCAGCTCACCACTTAGCCCTCGAGACACTGAAGCTTTCTTT. Translating gives CASSPLSPRDTEAFF.

This clone was seen only once. CDR3 amino acids: CAISESEAGGQEPQHF. The CDR3 DNA sequence: TGTGCCATCAGTGAGTCAGAAGCCGGGGGGCAGGAGCCCCAGCATTTT. The rearrangement links TRBV10-3 to TRBJ1-5; perhaps TRBD1 as D (6 bases). The CDR3 is made up of 16 amino acids. CDR1 and CDR2 (germline): ENHRY, SYGVKD. V dropped 0 bases and J dropped 8 bases, with 17 bases sitting between them.

The CDR3 bases are TGCGCCAGCAGTGAGTCTGGACTAGCGGGGGGTGAGCAGTTCTTC. Protein product: CASSESGLAGGEQFF. The chain links TRBV10-2 to TRBJ2-1; 14 bases are shared with TRBD2. V lost 0 bases to trimming and J lost 9 bases; unmatched junction nucleotides: 1. The length of the CDR3 is 15 residues. CDR1 and CDR2 (germline): WSHSY, SAAADI.

The chain carries TRBV4-2 and TRBJ2-1; TRBD1 might be the D (6 bases). Germline lookup yields CDR1 LGHNA and CDR2 YNFKEQ. Trimming removed 0 bases at V and 0 bases at J, with 15 bases between. The CDR3 consists of 18 residues. The CDR3 DNA is TGTGCCAGCAGCCAAGATAGGACAGAAACTAGCTCCTACAATGAGCAGTTCTTC. Encoded protein: CASSQDRTETSSYNEQFF.

This chain joins TRBV7-9 and TRBJ2-7, with 7 positions matching TRBD1. With V trimmed by 3 bases and J by 5 bases, 7 bases remained unmatched. The CDR3 loop spans 14 amino acids. Per germline, CDR1 SEHNR and CDR2 FQNEAQ (reference sequence). The CDR3 coding sequence is TGTGCCAGCAGCTTTCCCCGGACAGGCCACGAGCAGTACTTC. This encodes CASSFPRTGHEQYF. The whole variable domain, filled in from reference TRBV7-9 and TRBJ2-7, reads DTGVSQNPRHKITKRGQNVTFRCDPISEHNRLYWYRQTLGQGPEFLTYFQNEAQLEKSRLLSDRFSAERPKGSFSTLEIQRTEQGDSAMYLCASSFPRTGHEQYFGPGTRLTVT.

This chain links TRBV7-9 with TRBJ2-7; D call uncertain. Germline assignment: CDR1 SEHNR and CDR2 FQNEAQ (reference sequence). The CDR3 extends over 11 amino acids. The CDR3: CSIDFAYEQYF. The DNA of the CDR3 is TGTTCCATCGACTTCGCCTACGAGCAGTACTTC.

Here the CDR3 reads CASSSTGLGQPQHF. CDR3 coding DNA: TGTGCCAGCAGCTCGACAGGTCTCGGTCAGCCCCAGCATTTT. J is TRBJ1-5 and V is TRBV7-6; TRBD1 is a possible D gene (6 bases). Trimming cost V 4 bases and J 6 bases, with 13 bases left between them. Per the germline V gene, CDR1 is SGHVS and CDR2 is FNYEAQ. The CDR3 is made up of 14 amino acids. Full variable domain (outside the CDR3, taken from reference TRBV7-6 and TRBJ1-5): GAGVSQSPRYKVTKRGQDVALRCDPISGHVSLYWYRQALGQGPEFLTYFNYEAQQDKSGLPNDRFSAERPEGSISTLTIQRTEQRDSAMYRCASSSTGLGQPQHFGDGTRLSIL.

This chain links TRBV5-4 with TRBJ2-7, with 13 nucleotides matching TRBD2. The CDR3 loop spans 17 amino acids. Germline trimming cut 5 bases from V and 4 bases from J; bases unmatched to any gene: 12. From germline, CDR1 is SGHNT and CDR2 YYREEE (reference sequence). The CDR3, as DNA: TGTGCCAGCAGATTTGGACTAGCGGGAGCGGGGACGTACGAGCAGTACTTC. Translated: CASRFGLAGAGTYEQYF.